This entry concerns a single TCR beta chain. What it binds is unknown. The source of the sample is a study of cytomegalovirus exposure and HLA in healthy donors. Study-wide background: Sequencing of 180 million or so T cells in an earlier analysis found roughly 120 million unique TCR beta sequences. Overall study findings and caveats: The sole available immune exposure information was CMV serostatus. Equally common other TCR beta chains were less clonally expanded than HLA-associated ones, a later analysis found. Upon later analysis, TCR association rates were observed to vary by HLA locus, being highest for DRB1 and lowest for HLA-C.

The CDR3 totals 17 residues. The ends lost 0 bases at V and 2 bases at J; junction bases unmatched: 6. Germline CDR1 reads SGHRS; CDR2 reads YFSETQ. Researchers ran the PCR with 60 Vbeta and 13 Jbeta primers. TCRdb keeps only in-frame clones here, not all; method: immunoSEQ multiplex PCR. The sample records about 140,000 clones, roughly 86% being singletons. The source of this sequence is a man between 18 and 29 years old in good health and CMV-seropositive. This chain connects TRBV5-1 to TRBJ2-1; the match to TRBD1 covers 9 bases. The specimen was PBMCs. DNA for the CDR3: TGCGCCAGCAGCTTGGATGGGCGGACAGGGGCCTACAATGAGCAGTTCTTC. Protein: CASSLDGRTGAYNEQFF.